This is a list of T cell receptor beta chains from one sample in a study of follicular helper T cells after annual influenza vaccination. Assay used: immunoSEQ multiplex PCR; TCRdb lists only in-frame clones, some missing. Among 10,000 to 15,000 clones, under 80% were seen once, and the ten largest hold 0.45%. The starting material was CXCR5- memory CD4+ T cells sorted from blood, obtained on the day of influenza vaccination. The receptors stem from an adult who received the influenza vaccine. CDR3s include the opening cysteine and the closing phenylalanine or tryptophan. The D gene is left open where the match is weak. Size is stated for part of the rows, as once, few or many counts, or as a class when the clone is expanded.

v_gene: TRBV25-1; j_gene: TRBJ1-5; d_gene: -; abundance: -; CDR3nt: TGTGCCAGCACACCCAGTATGAGGGGAAATCAGCCCCAGCATTTT; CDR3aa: CASTPSMRGNQPQHF
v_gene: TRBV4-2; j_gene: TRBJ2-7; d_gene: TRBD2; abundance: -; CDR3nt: TGTGCCAGCAGCCAAGTAGTAGCGGGCTACTCCTACGAGCAGTACTTC; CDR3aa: CASSQVVAGYSYEQYF
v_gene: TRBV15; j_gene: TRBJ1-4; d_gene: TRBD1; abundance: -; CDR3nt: TGTGCCACCAGCAGAGTGGGACAGGGGGGTGAAAAACTGTTTTTT; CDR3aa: CATSRVGQGGEKLFF
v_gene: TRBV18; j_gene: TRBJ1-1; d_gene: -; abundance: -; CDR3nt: TGTGCCAGCTCACCAACAGTGAACACTGAAGCTTTCTTT; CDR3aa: CASSPTVNTEAFF
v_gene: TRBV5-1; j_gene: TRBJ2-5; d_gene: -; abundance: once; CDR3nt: TGCGCCAGCAGCTTGGCTGGTCACCCCCAAGAGACCCAGTACTTC; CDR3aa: CASSLAGHPQETQYF
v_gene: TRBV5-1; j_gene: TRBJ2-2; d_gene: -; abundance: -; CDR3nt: TGCGCCAGCAGCGGGCAGATTAACACCGGGGAGCTGTTTTTT; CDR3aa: CASSGQINTGELFF
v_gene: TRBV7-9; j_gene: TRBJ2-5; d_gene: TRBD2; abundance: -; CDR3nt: TGTGCCAGCAGCTTAAGTCCTCGGGGTAGCGGGGGATCAGAGACCCAGTACTTC; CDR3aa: CASSLSPRGSGGSETQYF
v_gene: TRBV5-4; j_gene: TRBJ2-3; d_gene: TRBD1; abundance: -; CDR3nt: TGTGCCAGCAGCTTGCCGGGACAGGGCGGAGATACGCAGTATTTT; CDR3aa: CASSLPGQGGDTQYF
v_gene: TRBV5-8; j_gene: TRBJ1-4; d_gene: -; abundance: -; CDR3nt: TGTGCCAGCAGTTCCCCGGGGGGGACTAATGAAAAACTGTTTTTT; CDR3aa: CASSSPGGTNEKLFF
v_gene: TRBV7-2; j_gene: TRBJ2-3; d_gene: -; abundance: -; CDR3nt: TGTGCCAGCAGCTTTAGTACAGATACGCAGTATTTT; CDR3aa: CASSFSTDTQYF
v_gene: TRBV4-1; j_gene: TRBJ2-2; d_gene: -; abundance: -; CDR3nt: TGCGCCAGCAGCCACCTGGGGGCTAGCGGGTTACAGGGGACCGGGGAGCTGTTTTTT; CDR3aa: CASSHLGASGLQGTGELFF
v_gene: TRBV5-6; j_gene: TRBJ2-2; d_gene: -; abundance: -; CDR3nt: TGTGCCAGCAGCCTGCAGGTGTTGGGCCCCGGGGAGCTGTTTTTT; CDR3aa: CASSLQVLGPGELFF
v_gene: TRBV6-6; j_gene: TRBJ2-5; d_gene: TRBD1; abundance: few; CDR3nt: TGTGCCAGCAGGCCCGGACAGGGATATCAAGAGACCCAGTACTTC; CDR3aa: CASRPGQGYQETQYF
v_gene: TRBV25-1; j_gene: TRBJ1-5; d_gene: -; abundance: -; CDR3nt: TGTGCCAGCAGTGAAGGGAAGACCTCTCTGGGCAATCAGCCCCAGCATTTT; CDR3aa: CASSEGKTSLGNQPQHF
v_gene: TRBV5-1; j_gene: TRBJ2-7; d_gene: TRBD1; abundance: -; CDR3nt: TGCGCCAGCACTCGGACAGGGGGCCCGTACGAGCAGTACTTC; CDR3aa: CASTRTGGPYEQYF
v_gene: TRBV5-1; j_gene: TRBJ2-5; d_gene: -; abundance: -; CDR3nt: TGCGCCAGCAGCGCAACGGCAGGGTTGGAGACCCAGTACTTC; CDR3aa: CASSATAGLETQYF
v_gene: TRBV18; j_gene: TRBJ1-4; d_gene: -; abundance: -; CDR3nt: TGTGCCAGCTCACCGATGGGTCGGGGGAATAATGAAAAACTGTTTTTT; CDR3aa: CASSPMGRGNNEKLFF
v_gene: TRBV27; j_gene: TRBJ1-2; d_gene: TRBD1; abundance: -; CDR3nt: TGTGCCAGCAGTTTCAGGAAAGGGACAGGGGCGTCGATTGGCTACACCTTC; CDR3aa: CASSFRKGTGASIGYTF
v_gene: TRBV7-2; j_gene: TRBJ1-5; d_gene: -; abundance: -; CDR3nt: TGTGCCAGCAGCGCCTCCGGGACATCTAGCAATCAGCCCCAGCATTTT; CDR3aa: CASSASGTSSNQPQHF
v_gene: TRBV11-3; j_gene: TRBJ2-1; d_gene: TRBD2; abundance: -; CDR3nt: TGTGCCAGCAGCTTAGGATGGCGGGGGGACAATGAGCAGTTCTTC; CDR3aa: CASSLGWRGDNEQFF
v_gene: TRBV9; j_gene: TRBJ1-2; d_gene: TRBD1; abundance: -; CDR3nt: TGTGCCAGCAGCCCAACGCCCGGGACAGAGAACTATGGCTACACCTTC; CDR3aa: CASSPTPGTENYGYTF
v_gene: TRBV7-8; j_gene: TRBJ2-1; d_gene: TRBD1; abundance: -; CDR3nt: TGTGCCAGCAGCCCTCAGGAGTGGACAGGGCAGTTCTTC; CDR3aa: CASSPQEWTGQFF
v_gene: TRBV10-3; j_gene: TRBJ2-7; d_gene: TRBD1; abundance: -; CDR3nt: TGTGCCATCAGTGAATCCCGGGACAGCTACGAGCAGTACTTC; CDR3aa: CAISESRDSYEQYF
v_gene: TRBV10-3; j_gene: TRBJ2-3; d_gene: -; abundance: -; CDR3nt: TGTGCCATCACCAGGGGACCTAGCACAGATACGCAGTATTTT; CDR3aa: CAITRGPSTDTQYF
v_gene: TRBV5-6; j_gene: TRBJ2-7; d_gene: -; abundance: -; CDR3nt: TGTGCCAGCAGTCTTGCACCTGCTGCCTCCTACGAGCAGTACTTC; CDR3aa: CASSLAPAASYEQYF
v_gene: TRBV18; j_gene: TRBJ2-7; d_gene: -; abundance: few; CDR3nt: TGTGCCAGCTCACTCACAGGGAACGAGCAGTACTTC; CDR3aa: CASSLTGNEQYF
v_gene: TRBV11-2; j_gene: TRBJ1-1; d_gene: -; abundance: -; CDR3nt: TGTGCCAGCAGCCCATATATTGAAGCTTTCTTT; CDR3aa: CASSPYIEAFF
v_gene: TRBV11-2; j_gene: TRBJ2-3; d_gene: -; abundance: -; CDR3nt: TGTGCCAGCAGCTTCCTTTTTGGTGATACGCAGTATTTT; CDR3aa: CASSFLFGDTQYF
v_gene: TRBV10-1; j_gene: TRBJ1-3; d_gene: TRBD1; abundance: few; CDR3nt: TGCGCCAGCAGGGGGGACAGTAACTCTGGAAACACCATATATTTT; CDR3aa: CASRGDSNSGNTIYF
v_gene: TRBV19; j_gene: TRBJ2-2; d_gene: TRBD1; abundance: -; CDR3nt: TGTGCCAGTACCACATTCGGACAGGGGGCTGCCGGGGAGCTGTTTTTT; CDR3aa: CASTTFGQGAAGELFF
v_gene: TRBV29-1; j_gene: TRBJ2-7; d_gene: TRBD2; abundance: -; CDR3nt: TGCAGCGTTGTAATCCTGGCGGGGGGGGAGCAGTACTTC; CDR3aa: CSVVILAGGEQYF
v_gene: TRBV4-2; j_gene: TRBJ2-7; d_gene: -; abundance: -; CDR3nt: TGTGCCAGCAGCCAAGATACAACAGGGACCTACGAGCAGTACTTC; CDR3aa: CASSQDTTGTYEQYF
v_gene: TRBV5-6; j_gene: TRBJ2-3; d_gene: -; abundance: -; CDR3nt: TGTGCCAGCAGCTTGTACACGGGGAAGGGGACAGATACGCAGTATTTT; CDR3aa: CASSLYTGKGTDTQYF